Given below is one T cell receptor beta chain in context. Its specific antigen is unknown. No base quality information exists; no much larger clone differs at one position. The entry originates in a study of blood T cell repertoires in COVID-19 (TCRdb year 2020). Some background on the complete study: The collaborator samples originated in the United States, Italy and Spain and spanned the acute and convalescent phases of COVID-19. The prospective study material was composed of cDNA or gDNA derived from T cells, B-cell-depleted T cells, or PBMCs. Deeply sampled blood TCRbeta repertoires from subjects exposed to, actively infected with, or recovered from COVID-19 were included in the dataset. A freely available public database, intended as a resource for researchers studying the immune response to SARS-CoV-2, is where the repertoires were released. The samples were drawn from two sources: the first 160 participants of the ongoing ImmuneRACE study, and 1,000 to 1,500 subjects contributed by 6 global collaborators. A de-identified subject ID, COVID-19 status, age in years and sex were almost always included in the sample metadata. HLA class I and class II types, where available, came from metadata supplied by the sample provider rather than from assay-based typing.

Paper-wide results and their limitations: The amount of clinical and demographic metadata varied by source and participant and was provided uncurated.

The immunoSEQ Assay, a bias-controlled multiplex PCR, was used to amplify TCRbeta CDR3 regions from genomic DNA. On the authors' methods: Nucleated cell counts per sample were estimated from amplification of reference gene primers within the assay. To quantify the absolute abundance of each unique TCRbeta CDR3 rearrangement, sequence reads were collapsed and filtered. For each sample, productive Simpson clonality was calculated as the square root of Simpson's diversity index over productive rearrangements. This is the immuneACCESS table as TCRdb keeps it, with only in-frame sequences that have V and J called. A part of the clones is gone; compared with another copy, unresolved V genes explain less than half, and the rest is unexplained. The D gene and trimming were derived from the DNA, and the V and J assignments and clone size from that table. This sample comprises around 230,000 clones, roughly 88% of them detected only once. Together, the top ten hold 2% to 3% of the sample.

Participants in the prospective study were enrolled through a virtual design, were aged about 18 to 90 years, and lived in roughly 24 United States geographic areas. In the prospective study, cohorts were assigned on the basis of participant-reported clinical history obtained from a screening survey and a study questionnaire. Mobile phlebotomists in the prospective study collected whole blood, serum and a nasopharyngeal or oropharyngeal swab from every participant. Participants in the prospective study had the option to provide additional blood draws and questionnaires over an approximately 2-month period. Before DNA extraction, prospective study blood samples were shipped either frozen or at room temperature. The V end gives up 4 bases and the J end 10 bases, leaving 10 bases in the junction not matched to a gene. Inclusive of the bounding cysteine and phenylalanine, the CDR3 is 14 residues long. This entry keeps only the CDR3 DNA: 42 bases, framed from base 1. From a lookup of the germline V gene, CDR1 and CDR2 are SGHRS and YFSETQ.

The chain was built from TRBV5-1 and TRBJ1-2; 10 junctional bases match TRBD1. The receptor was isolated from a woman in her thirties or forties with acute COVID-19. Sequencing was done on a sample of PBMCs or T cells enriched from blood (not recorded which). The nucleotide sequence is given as TGCGCCAGCAGCCCGGAAGGGGGACAGGGGTCCTACACCTTC. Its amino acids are CASSPEGGQGSYTF.